This T cell receptor beta chain was identified during a study of T cells in Graves' hyperthyroidism and ophthalmopathy. About the research overall: The blood sample was taken at first diagnosis, before treatment began. Study-level results: The model identified upcoming ophthalmopathy a median approximately six months ahead of onset. Most thyroid clonotypes expanded above 0.001 were also detected in blood.

Using RNA transcripts as the source, TCR beta CDR3 regions were amplified. HTBI primers drove first-round RT-PCR of the TCR CDR3. TCRdb called the multiplex PCR reads again in MiXCR, with one record for every CDR3 protein. The sample yields 300,000 to 450,000 distinct CDR3 sequences, about 14% seen once. The sample holds many counts of this clonotype. Its target is unknown. CDR3 size: 12 residues. Germline CDR1 reads LGHDT; CDR2 reads YNNKEL (reference sequence). The germline V and J ends were trimmed by 4 bases and 9 bases, with 12 bases remaining between them. The chain has TRBV3-1 and TRBJ1-1; D gene ambiguous. The receptor was derived from a woman in her fifties or sixties with Graves' hyperthyroidism. The sample comprised blood. CDR3 residues: CASSPLEGQAFF. CDR3 in DNA: TGTGCCAGCAGCCCTCTCGAGGGCCAAGCTTTCTTT.